The clone carrying this TCR beta chain was counted a few times. The data were taken from a study of control samples from healthy donors and cancer patients. Produced via immunoSEQ multiplex PCR; TCRdb's table is partial and in-frame only. The sample records 90,000 to 150,000 clones, roughly 89% being singletons. This TCR came from a young man in good health. Sequenced: blood.

The CDR3 coding sequence is TGTGCTAGTGGCCCGACCCGGACAGGGCCCCTCTCTGGAAACACCATATATTTT. It yields the protein CASGPTRTGPLSGNTIYF. The chain links TRBV12-5 to TRBJ1-3, with TRBD1 matching 8 bases. Per germline, CDR1 LGHNT and CDR2 FRNRAP. The ends lost 6 bases at V and 0 bases at J; junction bases unmatched: 13. CDR3 length equals 18 residues.